The clone carrying this T cell receptor (beta chain) was seen at least ten times. Its antigen is undetermined. The data were obtained in a study of T cells in Graves' hyperthyroidism and ophthalmopathy. General observations from the study: Prediction of ophthalmopathy progression came a median roughly 6.6 months pre-onset. Within blood appeared most thyroid clonotypes that had expanded above 0.001. A model using 13 V-J features told ophthalmopathy apart from stable hyperthyroidism.

RNA transcripts provided the source from which TCR beta CDR3 regions were amplified. Using the HTBI primer set, a first-round RT-PCR was run on the TCR CDR3. TCRdb fed the multiplex PCR reads into MiXCR, producing one record per CDR3 protein. This table has some 490,000 distinct CDR3 sequences, 22% appearing once. The CDR3 runs 15 residues. Trimming removed 6 bases at V and 2 bases at J, with 15 bases between. Germline V CDR1 and CDR2: MDHEN, SYDVKM. The TCR comes from a woman between 70 and 85 years old with Graves' ophthalmopathy. Sample: blood. This rearrangement joins TRBV28 to TRBJ2-3; D perhaps matches TRBD2 (5 bases). The CDR3 nucleotides read TGTGCCAGCAGGGTAGGAGGTCACAACACAGATACGCAGTATTTT. Translated: CASRVGGHNTDTQYF.